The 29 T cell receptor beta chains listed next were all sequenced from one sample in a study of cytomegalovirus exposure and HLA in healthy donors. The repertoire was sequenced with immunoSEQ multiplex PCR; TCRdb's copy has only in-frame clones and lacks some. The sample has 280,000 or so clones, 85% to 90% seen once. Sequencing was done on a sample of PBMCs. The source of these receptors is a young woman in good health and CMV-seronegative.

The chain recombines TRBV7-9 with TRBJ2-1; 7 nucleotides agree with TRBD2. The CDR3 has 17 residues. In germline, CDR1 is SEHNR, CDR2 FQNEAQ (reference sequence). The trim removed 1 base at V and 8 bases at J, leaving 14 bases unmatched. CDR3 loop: CASSLVVGAGDGYEQFF. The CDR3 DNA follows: TGTGCCAGCAGCTTAGTCGTCGGGGCGGGAGATGGTTATGAGCAGTTCTTC.

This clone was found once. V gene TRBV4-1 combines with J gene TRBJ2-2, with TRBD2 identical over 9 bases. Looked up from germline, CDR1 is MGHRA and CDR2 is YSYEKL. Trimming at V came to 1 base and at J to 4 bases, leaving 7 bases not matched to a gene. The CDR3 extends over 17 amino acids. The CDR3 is CASSQVDLGLATGELFF. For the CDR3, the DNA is TGCGCCAGCAGCCAAGTGGATTTGGGACTAGCCACCGGGGAGCTGTTTTTT.

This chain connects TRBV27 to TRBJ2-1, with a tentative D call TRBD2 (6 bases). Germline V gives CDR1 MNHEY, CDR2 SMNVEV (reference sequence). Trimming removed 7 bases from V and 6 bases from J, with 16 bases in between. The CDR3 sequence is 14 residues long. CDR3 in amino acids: CASKPASAGNEQFF. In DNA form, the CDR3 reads TGTGCCAGCAAACCCGCTAGCGCCGGCAATGAGCAGTTCTTC.

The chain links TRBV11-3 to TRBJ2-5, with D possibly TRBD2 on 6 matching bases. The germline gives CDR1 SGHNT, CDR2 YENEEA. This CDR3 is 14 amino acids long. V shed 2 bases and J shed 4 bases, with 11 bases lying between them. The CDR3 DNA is TGTGCCAGCAGCTTACGGGCGGGGATAGAGACCCAGTACTTC. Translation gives CASSLRAGIETQYF.

DNA for the CDR3: TGTGCCAGCAGCCACCCGGTTTCCTACGAGCAGTACTTC. It is translated as CASSHPVSYEQYF. This chain uses TRBV5-4 with TRBJ2-7, with D uncertain. CDR1 and CDR2 from the germline V gene are SGHNT and YYREEE (reference sequence). The CDR3 has 13 residues. V was shortened by 4 bases and J by 1 base, with 9 bases between the two germline ends.

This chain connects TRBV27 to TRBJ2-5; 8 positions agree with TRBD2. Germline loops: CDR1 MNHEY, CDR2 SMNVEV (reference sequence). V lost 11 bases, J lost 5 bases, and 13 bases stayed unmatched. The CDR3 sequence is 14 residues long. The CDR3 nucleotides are TGTGCCTGCAAACGGGGGGGCCCTTCGGAGACCCAGTACTTC. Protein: CACKRGGPSETQYF.

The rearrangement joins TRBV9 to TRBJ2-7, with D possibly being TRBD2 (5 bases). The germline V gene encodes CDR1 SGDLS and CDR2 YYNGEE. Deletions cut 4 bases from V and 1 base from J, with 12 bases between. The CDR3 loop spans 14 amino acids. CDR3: CASSPQRFSYEQYF. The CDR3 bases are TGTGCCAGCAGCCCCCAGCGGTTTTCCTACGAGCAGTACTTC.

In nucleotides, the CDR3 is TGCGCCAGCAGCAGAGAAGGGGTGACTGAAGCTTTCTTT. Protein product: CASSREGVTEAFF. This chain uses TRBV5-1 with TRBJ1-1; possibly TRBD1 for D (5 bases). V shed 4 bases and J shed 5 bases, with 12 bases lying between them. The CDR3 spans 13 residues. Germline V gene sequence: CDR1 SGHRS, CDR2 YFSETQ.

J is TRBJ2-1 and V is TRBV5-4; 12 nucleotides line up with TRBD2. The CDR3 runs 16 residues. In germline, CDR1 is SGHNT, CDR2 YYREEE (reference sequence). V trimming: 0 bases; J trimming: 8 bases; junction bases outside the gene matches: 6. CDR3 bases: TGTGCCAGCAGCTTGGGGACTAGCGGGGTCCCCTATGAGCAGTTCTTC. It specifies CASSLGTSGVPYEQFF.

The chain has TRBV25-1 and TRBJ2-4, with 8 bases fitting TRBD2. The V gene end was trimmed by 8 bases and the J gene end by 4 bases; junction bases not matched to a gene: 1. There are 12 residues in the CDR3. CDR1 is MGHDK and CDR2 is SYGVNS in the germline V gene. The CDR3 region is CASSSGKNIQYF. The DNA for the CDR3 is TGTGCCAGCTCTAGCGGGAAAAACATTCAGTACTTC.

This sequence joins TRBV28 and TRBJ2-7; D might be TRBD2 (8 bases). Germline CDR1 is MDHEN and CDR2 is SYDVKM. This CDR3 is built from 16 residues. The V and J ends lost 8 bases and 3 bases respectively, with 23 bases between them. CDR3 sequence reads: CASLGPGRGLIYEQYF. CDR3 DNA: TGTGCCAGCCTTGGCCCCGGGAGGGGGCTGATCTACGAGCAGTACTTC. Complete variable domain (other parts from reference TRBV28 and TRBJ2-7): DVKVTQSSRYLVKRTGEKVFLECVQDMDHENMFWYRQDPGLGLRLIYFSYDVKMKEKGDIPEGYSVSREKKERFSLILESASTNQTSMYLCASLGPGRGLIYEQYFGPGTRLTVT.

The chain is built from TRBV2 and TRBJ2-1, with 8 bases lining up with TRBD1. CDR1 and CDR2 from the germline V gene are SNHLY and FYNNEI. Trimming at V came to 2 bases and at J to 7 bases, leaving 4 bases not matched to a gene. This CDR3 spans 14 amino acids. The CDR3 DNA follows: TGTGCCAGCAGTGAAAGACAGGGGAGGAATGAGCAGTTCTTC. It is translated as CASSERQGRNEQFF.

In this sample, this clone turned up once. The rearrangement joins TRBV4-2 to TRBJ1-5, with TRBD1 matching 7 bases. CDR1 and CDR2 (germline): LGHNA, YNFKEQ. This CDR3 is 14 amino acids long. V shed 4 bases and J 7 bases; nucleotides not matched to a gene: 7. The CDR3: CASSPDRARQPQHF. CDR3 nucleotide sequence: TGTGCCAGCAGCCCAGACAGGGCACGGCAGCCCCAGCATTTT.

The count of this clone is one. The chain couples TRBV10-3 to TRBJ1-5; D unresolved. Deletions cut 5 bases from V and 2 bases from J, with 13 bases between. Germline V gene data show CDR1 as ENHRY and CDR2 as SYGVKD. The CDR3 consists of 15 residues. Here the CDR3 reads CAISPISGGNQPQHF. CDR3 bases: TGTGCCATCAGTCCCATTTCCGGAGGCAATCAGCCCCAGCATTTT.

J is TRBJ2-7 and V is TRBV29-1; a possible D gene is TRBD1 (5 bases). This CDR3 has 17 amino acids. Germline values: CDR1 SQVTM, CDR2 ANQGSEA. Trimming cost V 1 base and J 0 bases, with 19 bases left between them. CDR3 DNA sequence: TGCAGCGTTGAAGGTGTGTCGGACACGCAGAGCTCCTACGAGCAGTACTTC. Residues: CSVEGVSDTQSSYEQYF.

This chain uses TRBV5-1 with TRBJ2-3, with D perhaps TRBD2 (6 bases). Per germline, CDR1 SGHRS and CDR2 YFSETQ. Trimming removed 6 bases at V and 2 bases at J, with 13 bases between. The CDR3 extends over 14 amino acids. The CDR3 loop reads CASNPGEPTDTQYF. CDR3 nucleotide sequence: TGCGCCAGCAACCCGGGAGAACCCACAGATACGCAGTATTTT.

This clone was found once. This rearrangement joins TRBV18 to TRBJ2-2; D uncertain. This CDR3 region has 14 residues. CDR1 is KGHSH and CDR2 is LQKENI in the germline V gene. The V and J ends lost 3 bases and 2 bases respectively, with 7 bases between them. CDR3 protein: CASSPPINTGELFF. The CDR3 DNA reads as TGTGCCAGCTCACCGCCTATAAACACCGGGGAGCTGTTTTTT.

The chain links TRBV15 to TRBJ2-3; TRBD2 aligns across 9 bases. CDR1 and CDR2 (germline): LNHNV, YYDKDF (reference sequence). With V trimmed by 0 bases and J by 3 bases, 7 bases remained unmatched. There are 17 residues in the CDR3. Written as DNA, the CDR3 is TGTGCCACCAGCAGAGATCCGCGGGAGGGGGGGACAGATACGCAGTATTTT. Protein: CATSRDPREGGTDTQYF.

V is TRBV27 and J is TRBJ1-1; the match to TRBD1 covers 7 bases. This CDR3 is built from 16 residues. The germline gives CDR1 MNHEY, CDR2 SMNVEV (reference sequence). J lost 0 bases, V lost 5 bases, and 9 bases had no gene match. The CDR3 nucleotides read TGTGCCAGCAGTCCCATCCCCAGGGGGGTGAACACTGAAGCTTTCTTT. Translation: CASSPIPRGVNTEAFF.

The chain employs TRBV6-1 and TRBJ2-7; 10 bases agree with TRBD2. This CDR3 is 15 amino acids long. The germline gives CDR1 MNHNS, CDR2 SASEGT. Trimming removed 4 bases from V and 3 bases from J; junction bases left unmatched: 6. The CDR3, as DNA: TGTGCCAGCAGTGCCTCTAGCGGGAGTTTCTACGAGCAGTACTTC. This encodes CASSASSGSFYEQYF.

In DNA form, the CDR3 reads TGTGCCAGCAGTGACCGCTTTTCTGACCCGGACAGGTATTCCTACGAGCAGTACTTC. It is translated as CASSDRFSDPDRYSYEQYF. V gene TRBV6-1 combines with J gene TRBJ2-7; TRBD1 agrees at 7 bases. Germline V lookup: CDR1 MNHNS, CDR2 SASEGT. Germline trimming cut 3 bases from V and 1 base from J; bases unmatched to any gene: 18. This CDR3 comprises 19 residues.

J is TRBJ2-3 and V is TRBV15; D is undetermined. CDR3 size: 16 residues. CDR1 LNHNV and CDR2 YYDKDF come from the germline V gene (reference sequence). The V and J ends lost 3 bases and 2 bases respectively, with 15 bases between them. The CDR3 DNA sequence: TGTGCCACCAGCAGTTCTAGGATCGGAACCACAGATACGCAGTATTTT. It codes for CATSSSRIGTTDTQYF.

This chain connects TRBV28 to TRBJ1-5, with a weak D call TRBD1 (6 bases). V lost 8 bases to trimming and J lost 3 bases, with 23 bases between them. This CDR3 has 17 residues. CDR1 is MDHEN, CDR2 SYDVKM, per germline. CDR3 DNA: TGTGCCAGCGACAACCTCCAGGGGATCCATTTCAATCAGCCCCAGCATTTT. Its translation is CASDNLQGIHFNQPQHF.

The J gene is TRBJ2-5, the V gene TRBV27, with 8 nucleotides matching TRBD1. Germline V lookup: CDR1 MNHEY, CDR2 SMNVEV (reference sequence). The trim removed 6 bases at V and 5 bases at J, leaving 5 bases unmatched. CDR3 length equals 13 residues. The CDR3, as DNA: TGTGCCAGCAGAGGACAGGGAATGGAGACCCAGTACTTC. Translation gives CASRGQGMETQYF.

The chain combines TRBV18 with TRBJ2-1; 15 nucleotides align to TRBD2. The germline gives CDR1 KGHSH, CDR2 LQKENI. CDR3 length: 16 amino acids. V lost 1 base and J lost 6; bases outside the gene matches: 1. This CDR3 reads CASSPQGLAGGNEQFF. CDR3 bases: TGTGCCAGCTCACCACAGGGACTAGCGGGAGGCAATGAGCAGTTCTTC.

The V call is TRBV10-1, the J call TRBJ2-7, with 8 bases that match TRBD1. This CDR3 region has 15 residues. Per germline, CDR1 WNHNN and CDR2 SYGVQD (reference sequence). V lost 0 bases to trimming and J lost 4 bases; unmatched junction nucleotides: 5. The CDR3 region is CASSESWQGAYEQYF. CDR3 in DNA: TGCGCCAGCAGTGAGTCGTGGCAGGGGGCTTACGAGCAGTACTTC.

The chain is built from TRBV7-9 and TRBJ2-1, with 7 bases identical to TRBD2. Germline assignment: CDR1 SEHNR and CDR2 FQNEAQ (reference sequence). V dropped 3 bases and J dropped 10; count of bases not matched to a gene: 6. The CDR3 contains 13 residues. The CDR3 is CASSFRTRPEQFF. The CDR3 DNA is TGTGCCAGCAGCTTCCGGACTAGGCCCGAGCAGTTCTTC.

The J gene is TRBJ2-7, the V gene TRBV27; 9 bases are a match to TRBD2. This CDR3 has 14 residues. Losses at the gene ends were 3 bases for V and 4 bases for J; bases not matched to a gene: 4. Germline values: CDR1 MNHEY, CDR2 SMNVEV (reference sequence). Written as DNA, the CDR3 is TGTGCCAGCAGTTTGCGGGAGGGCGGTTACGAGCAGTACTTC. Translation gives CASSLREGGYEQYF.

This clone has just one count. CDR3 in amino acids: CATSRDSRTGGLRGQETQYF. CDR3 bases: TGTGCCACCAGCAGAGATTCCCGGACAGGGGGTTTACGGGGCCAAGAGACCCAGTACTTC. The rearrangement uses TRBV15 and TRBJ2-5, with 10 positions matching TRBD1. V was clipped by 0 bases and J by 1 base; unmatched bases: 14. The CDR3 runs 20 residues. Looked up from germline, CDR1 is LNHNV and CDR2 is YYDKDF (reference sequence).